Presented here are 26 T cell receptor beta chains from one specimen sequenced in a study of blood T cell repertoires in COVID-19. Repertoires were generated with immunoSEQ multiplex PCR, while TCRdb's copy carries only in-frame clones and drops some. This table has 200,000 to 250,000 clones, roughly 86% appearing once. Sequenced sample: peripheral blood. The receptors derive from a woman aged 45-60 years with active or convalescent COVID-19.

The chain is built from TRBV9 and TRBJ2-2, with a possible D match to TRBD1 (6 bases). Germline CDR1 and CDR2: SGDLS and YYNGEE. The CDR3 loop spans 17 amino acids. The V end was cut by 0 bases, the J end by 1 base, with 13 bases between. As DNA, the CDR3 is TGTGCCAGCAGCGTAGGTCTAGGGGGTAGGAACACCGGGGAGCTGTTTTTT. Its protein product is CASSVGLGGRNTGELFF.

This chain uses TRBV5-1 with TRBJ1-1; 9 nucleotides align to TRBD1. There are 19 residues in the CDR3. V shed 0 bases and J 3 bases; nucleotides not matched to a gene: 15. Per the germline V gene, CDR1 is SGHRS and CDR2 is YFSETQ. The DNA for the CDR3 is TGCGCCAGCAGCTTGGAGGGGCCTCGATACAGGGGGCAGGACACTGAAGCTTTCTTT. Residues: CASSLEGPRYRGQDTEAFF.

The rearrangement links TRBV5-1 to TRBJ1-2; 7 bases line up with TRBD1. The CDR3 contains 16 residues. CDR1 and CDR2 (germline): SGHRS, YFSETQ. Unmatched junction bases numbered 10, after V lost 4 bases and J lost 1 base. CDR3 protein: CASSMGDSRINYGYTF. CDR3 in DNA: TGCGCCAGCAGCATGGGGGACAGCAGAATTAACTATGGCTACACCTTC. The full variable domain, its missing parts supplied by reference TRBV5-1 and TRBJ1-2, is KAGVTQTPRYLIKTRGQQVTLSCSPISGHRSVSWYQQTPGQGLQFLFEYFSETQRNKGNFPGRFSGRQFSNSRSEMNVSTLELGDSALYLCASSMGDSRINYGYTFGSGTRLTVV.

The chain combines TRBV5-1 with TRBJ1-6; 7 positions match TRBD1. The CDR3 loop spans 16 amino acids. Germline trimming cut 2 bases from V and 4 bases from J; bases unmatched to any gene: 6. In germline, CDR1 is SGHRS, CDR2 YFSETQ. This CDR3 reads CASSFRDSEYNSPLHF. CDR3 bases: TGCGCCAGCAGCTTCCGGGACAGCGAATATAATTCACCCCTCCACTTT.

V is TRBV7-9 and J is TRBJ1-4; TRBD1 is a possible D gene (6 bases). The CDR3 consists of 16 residues. V lost 5 bases, J lost 7 bases, and 20 bases lay in between. Germline V gives CDR1 SEHNR, CDR2 FQNEAQ (reference sequence). The CDR3 DNA reads TGTGCCAGCAGCCCATACCTAGAGGGGGGGTCTGAAAAACTGTTTTTT. Its protein is CASSPYLEGGSEKLFF.

This clone was seen a single time. In nucleotides, the CDR3 is TGTGCCAGCAGCTTACTCCAGCGGGGGCCCAAAGATACGCAGTATTTT. Translating it yields CASSLLQRGPKDTQYF. The gene calls are TRBV5-4 and TRBJ2-3, with TRBD2 matching over 8 bases. The junction had 10 bases not matched to a gene; V was cut back by 2 bases and J by 5 bases. This CDR3 is built from 16 residues. Germline loops: CDR1 SGHNT, CDR2 YYREEE (reference sequence).

The chain has TRBV28 and TRBJ1-1; 11 positions agree with TRBD1. The CDR3 totals 16 residues. Germline V gene data show CDR1 as MDHEN and CDR2 as SYDVKM. V dropped 4 bases and J dropped 4; count of bases not matched to a gene: 8. CDR3 in amino acids: CASSSGGQGVGTEAFF. The CDR3 DNA follows: TGTGCCAGCAGTTCCGGGGGACAGGGGGTAGGCACTGAAGCTTTCTTT.

This rearrangement joins TRBV27 to TRBJ1-1; TRBD1 is a possible D gene (5 bases). The CDR3 runs 13 residues. CDR1 is MNHEY and CDR2 is SMNVEV in the germline V gene (reference sequence). The V and J ends lost 6 bases and 4 bases respectively, with 12 bases between them. The CDR3 bases are TGTGCCAGCAGCTATTCGGGGGGCACTGAAGCTTTCTTT. Residues: CASSYSGGTEAFF.

This rearrangement joins TRBV5-5 to TRBJ2-1, with TRBD2 matching 12 bases. Germline V gene sequence: CDR1 SGHKS, CDR2 YYEKEE (reference sequence). This CDR3 region has 17 residues. With 0 bases clipped from V and 8 bases from J, the junction kept 9 bases outside the gene matches. The CDR3 loop is CASSLARTSGVRDEQFF. In nucleotides, the CDR3 is TGTGCCAGCAGCTTGGCAAGGACTAGCGGGGTCAGGGATGAGCAGTTCTTC. The whole variable domain, filled in from reference TRBV5-5 and TRBJ2-1, reads DAGVTQSPTHLIKTRGQQVTLRCSPISGHKSVSWYQQVLGQGPQFIFQYYEKEERGRGNFPDRFSARQFPNYSSELNVNALLLGDSALYLCASSLARTSGVRDEQFFGPGTRLTVL.

The chain links TRBV5-1 to TRBJ2-7; D not resolved. This CDR3 comprises 14 residues. Germline V gives CDR1 SGHRS, CDR2 YFSETQ. Trimming cost V 3 bases and J 6 bases, with 16 bases left between them. This chain's CDR3 is CASSSGKKTGEQYF. The CDR3 DNA follows: TGCGCCAGCAGCTCAGGTAAAAAGACCGGCGAGCAGTACTTC.

The chain uses TRBV18 and TRBJ1-1; TRBD1 aligns across 12 bases. The CDR3 is made up of 14 amino acids. Germline V gives CDR1 KGHSH, CDR2 LQKENI. With V trimmed by 6 bases and J by 11 bases, 10 bases remained unmatched. The CDR3 reads CASSQGQGAMRAFF. CDR3 DNA: TGTGCCAGCTCCCAGGGACAGGGGGCGATGAGGGCTTTCTTT.

The chain is built from TRBV10-1 and TRBJ2-2; TRBD2 might be the D (5 bases). From germline, CDR1 is WNHNN and CDR2 SYGVQD (reference sequence). V shed 8 bases and J shed 4 bases, with 8 bases lying between them. The CDR3 runs to 12 residues. CDR3 in DNA: TGCGCCAGCGCCGCGGGCACCGGGGAGCTGTTTTTT. Translation gives CASAAGTGELFF.

This rearrangement joins TRBV10-1 to TRBJ2-7; 8 nucleotides agree with TRBD1. From germline, CDR1 is WNHNN and CDR2 SYGVQD (reference sequence). The CDR3 is made up of 13 amino acids. V shed 6 bases, J shed 4 bases, and the junction held 5 bases outside the gene matches. The CDR3 coding sequence is TGCGCCAGCAGGGACAGGGAGATTTACGAGCAGTACGTC. It specifies CASRDREIYEQYV.

The chain combines TRBV19 with TRBJ1-6; a weak D match, TRBD1 (5 bases). Trimming removed 7 bases from V and 10 bases from J, with 11 bases in between. The CDR3 sequence is 12 residues long. CDR1 and CDR2 from the germline V gene are LNHDA and SQIVND (reference sequence). This chain's CDR3 is CASNSQGSPLHF. The CDR3 DNA reads as TGTGCCAGTAACTCTCAGGGCTCACCCCTCCACTTT.

V and J are TRBV29-1 and TRBJ2-7; 10 nucleotides line up with TRBD2. The V segment lost 6 bases and the J segment 0 bases; nucleotides outside the gene matches: 8. The CDR3 has 15 amino acids. CDR1 is SQVTM and CDR2 is ANQGSEA in the germline V gene. In DNA, the CDR3 is TGCAGCGTCGTACCTCTAGCGGGGGCCTCCTACGAGCAGTACTTC. Translation: CSVVPLAGASYEQYF.

The chain employs TRBV12-3 or TRBV12-4 and TRBJ2-3; TRBD2 might be the D (6 bases). The V gene lost 7 bases and the J gene lost 6 bases, with 11 bases spanning the gap. CDR3 size: 12 residues. The chain's CDR3 is CASTRLADTQYF. CDR3 bases: TGTGCCAGCACCCGCCTAGCGGATACGCAGTATTTT.

The rearrangement joins TRBV5-1 to TRBJ2-5, with 11 positions matching TRBD1. Germline lookup yields CDR1 SGHRS and CDR2 YFSETQ. J was trimmed by 4 bases and V by 1 base; bases with no gene match: 3. This CDR3 has 15 residues. CDR3 in amino acids: CASSLSGQGGETQYF. In DNA form, the CDR3 reads TGCGCCAGCAGCTTGTCGGGACAGGGGGGAGAGACCCAGTACTTC.

The chain uses TRBV21-1 and TRBJ2-5; the table's D call, TRBD1, has no DNA check behind it. TRBV21-1 is shown as a pseudogene. CDR3 length: 16 residues. The CDR3 spells CASSPPGQGMGETQYF. Here the CDR3 DNA reads TGTGCCAGCAGCCCGCCGGGACAGGGTATGGGTGAGACCCAGTACTTC.

The V gene is TRBV6-4, the J gene TRBJ2-1, with TRBD2 as a possible D gene (6 bases). V was pared by 8 bases and J by 8 bases, with 19 bases between. The CDR3 covers 14 residues. CDR1 is MRHNA, CDR2 SNTAGT, per germline. CDR3 sequence reads: CASGDGGEIYEQFF. In DNA form, the CDR3 reads TGTGCCAGCGGGGACGGGGGTGAGATCTATGAGCAGTTCTTC.

This chain connects TRBV19 to TRBJ1-1; 8 bases match TRBD1. The CDR3 runs to 13 residues. The V gene end was trimmed by 6 bases and the J gene end by 4 bases; junction bases not matched to a gene: 4. Germline CDR1 and CDR2: LNHDA and SQIVND (reference sequence). CDR3 sequence: CASSTTGGTEAFF. The CDR3 DNA is TGTGCCAGTAGCACAACAGGGGGCACTGAAGCTTTCTTT. Looking up the rest from reference TRBV19 and TRBJ1-1 gives the full variable domain: DGGITQSPKYLFRKEGQNVTLSCEQNLNHDAMYWYRQDPGQGLRLIYYSQIVNDFQKGDIAEGYSVSREKKESFPLTVTSAQKNPTAFYLCASSTTGGTEAFFGQGTRLTVV.

With respect to this clone: Within the sample, other DNA sequences also encode this same CDR3. The J gene is TRBJ1-2, the V gene TRBV5-1; unclear D gene. This CDR3 contains 14 residues. Trimming removed 0 bases at V and 5 bases at J, with 11 bases between. Germline V CDR1 and CDR2: SGHRS, YFSETQ. CDR3 sequence reads: CASSLDGGAYGYTF. CDR3 DNA sequence: TGCGCCAGCAGCTTGGACGGAGGTGCGTATGGCTACACCTTC.

This chain joins TRBV28 and TRBJ2-4; 9 bases agree with TRBD2. This CDR3 contains 16 residues. Germline V gene sequence: CDR1 MDHEN, CDR2 SYDVKM. Trimming at V came to 5 bases and at J to 9 bases, leaving 14 bases not matched to a gene. CDR3 sequence (DNA): TGTGCCAGCAGTCCCGGGACTAGCAGCGTCGAGGGCATTCAGTACTTC. It encodes CASSPGTSSVEGIQYF.

The chain combines TRBV6-2 or TRBV6-3 with TRBJ2-7; possibly TRBD2 for D (6 bases). The CDR3 length is 15 residues. Trimming cost V 8 bases and J 2 bases, with 19 bases left between them. The V gene's germline CDR1 is MNHEY and CDR2 SVGEGT. The CDR3 here is CASCPGPGTPYEQYV. The CDR3 nucleotides are TGTGCCAGCTGCCCCGGACCAGGGACTCCCTACGAGCAGTACGTC.

The J gene is TRBJ2-2, the V gene TRBV11-3; D is ambiguous. V lost 5 bases and J lost 0, with 7 bases in between. Germline V gene lookup returns CDR1 SGHNT and CDR2 YENEEA. This CDR3 contains 14 residues. The CDR3 region has the DNA TGTGCCAGCAGCCCCCCCACGAACACCGGGGAGCTGTTTTTT. It codes for CASSPPTNTGELFF. Filled out from reference TRBV11-3 and TRBJ2-2, the complete variable domain reads EAGVVQSPRYKIIEKKQPVAFWCNPISGHNTLYWYLQNLGQGPELLIRYENEEAVDDSQLPKDRFSAERLKGVDSTLKIQPAELGDSAVYLCASSPPTNTGELFFGEGSRLTVL.

This clone was detected only a few times. The chain's CDR3 is CASGGSWSDRNQPQHF. The CDR3 bases are TGTGCCTCAGGCGGGAGTTGGTCCGACAGGAATCAGCCCCAGCATTTT. The rearrangement joins TRBV19 to TRBJ1-5, with D possibly matching TRBD1 (6 bases). Trimming removed 11 bases from V and 4 bases from J, with 24 bases in between. The CDR3 contains 16 residues. Germline V lookup: CDR1 LNHDA, CDR2 SQIVND (reference sequence).

The genes are TRBV3-1 (or the pseudogene TRBV3-2) and TRBJ2-4; no clear D gene. From germline, CDR1 is LGHDT and CDR2 YNNKEL (reference sequence). The CDR3 extends over 17 amino acids. V was cut by 2 bases and J by 0 bases, with 14 bases left in between. The DNA for the CDR3 is TGTGCCAGCAGCCAAACTGACACCCGAATAGCCAAAAACATTCAGTACTTC. It codes for CASSQTDTRIAKNIQYF.